These 25 T cell receptor beta chains were sequenced from one sample in a study of blood T cell repertoires in COVID-19. The repertoire was sequenced with immunoSEQ multiplex PCR; TCRdb's copy has only in-frame clones and lacks some. Of 150,000 to 200,000 clones listed, roughly 80% are singletons. Sequencing used peripheral blood. The receptors shown here come from a man aged 55-75 years with acute or convalescent COVID-19.

This chain links TRBV7-2 with TRBJ1-4; no clear D gene. The CDR3 is 15 amino acids. Per germline, CDR1 SGHTA and CDR2 FQGNSA. The V end was cut by 4 bases, the J end by 5 bases, with 14 bases between. CDR3 sequence reads: CASSSKVGRNEKLFF. CDR3 DNA sequence: TGTGCCAGCAGCTCAAAGGTCGGGAGGAATGAAAAACTGTTTTTT.

The chain couples TRBV2 to TRBJ2-3; TRBD2 matches at 9 bases. Germline values: CDR1 SNHLY, CDR2 FYNNEI. V dropped 4 bases and J dropped 2; count of bases not matched to a gene: 4. There are 15 residues in the CDR3. CDR3 sequence reads: CASSASGRSTDTQYF. The DNA for the CDR3 is TGTGCCAGCAGTGCGAGCGGGAGGTCCACAGATACGCAGTATTTT.

The chain couples TRBV7-8 to TRBJ2-2; D may be TRBD2 (6 bases). V was pared by 4 bases and J by 4 bases, with 16 bases between. CDR1 SGHVS and CDR2 FQNEAQ come from the germline V gene. This CDR3 is built from 16 residues. The CDR3 spells CASSSPLGRGTGELFF. The CDR3 nucleotides read TGTGCCAGCAGCTCCCCTCTGGGGCGGGGCACCGGGGAGCTGTTTTTT.

The rearrangement uses TRBV2 and TRBJ2-1, with 7 bases that match TRBD2. The CDR3 is 15 residues long. CDR1 is SNHLY, CDR2 FYNNEI, per germline. V lost 3 bases and J lost 5; bases outside the gene matches: 7. CDR3 DNA: TGTGCCAGCAGTGATGTGGGAAGCGGGAACAATGAGCAGTTCTTC. Its translation is CASSDVGSGNNEQFF. The variable domain in full, completed from reference TRBV2 and TRBJ2-1, reads EPEVTQTPSHQVTQMGQEVILRCVPISNHLYFYWYRQILGQKVEFLVSFYNNEISEKSEIFDDQFSVERPDGSNFTLKIRSTKLEDSAMYFCASSDVGSGNNEQFFGPGTRLTVL.

This rearrangement joins TRBV24-1 to TRBJ2-3; tentatively, D is TRBD2 (6 bases). Germline V gives CDR1 KGHDR, CDR2 SFDVKD. The CDR3 is 16 residues long. V was clipped by 6 bases and J by 1 base, with 16 bases between them. CDR3 amino acids: CATSYEEGGRTDTQYF. CDR3 coding DNA: TGTGCCACCAGTTACGAGGAGGGAGGACGCACAGATACGCAGTATTTT.

The chain links TRBV6-4 to TRBJ2-3; D unclear. This CDR3 contains 15 residues. Germline V gives CDR1 MRHNA, CDR2 SNTAGT. V shed 2 bases and J shed 4 bases, with 13 bases lying between them. CDR3 loop: CASSDRGSQADTQYF. The CDR3 DNA follows: TGTGCCAGCAGTGACCGTGGTAGTCAGGCAGATACGCAGTATTTT.

This chain links TRBV10-2 with TRBJ2-1, with 8 bases fitting TRBD2. CDR1 WSHSY and CDR2 SAAADI come from the germline V gene. The trim removed 6 bases at V and 6 bases at J, leaving 7 bases unmatched. CDR3 length equals 14 residues. CDR3 in amino acids: CASRAEREFNEQFF. The CDR3 DNA is TGCGCCAGCAGAGCGGAGCGGGAGTTCAATGAGCAGTTCTTC.

The CDR3 reads CASSIVPLNQPQHF. The CDR3 DNA follows: TGTGCCAGTAGTATAGTCCCCCTAAATCAGCCCCAGCATTTT. V usage is TRBV19 and J usage is TRBJ1-5, with D unresolved. Germline assignment: CDR1 LNHDA and CDR2 SQIVND (reference sequence). The germline V and J ends were trimmed by 1 base and 4 bases, with 8 bases remaining between them. This CDR3 comprises 14 residues.

This clone was recorded only once. V is TRBV7-9 and J is TRBJ2-1, with 11 bases fitting TRBD2. V was clipped by 7 bases and J by 2 bases; unmatched bases: 10. In germline, CDR1 is SEHNR, CDR2 FQNEAQ (reference sequence). The CDR3 is made up of 17 amino acids. CDR3 sequence: CASMRGELAGAYNEQFF. The CDR3 nucleotides read TGTGCCAGCATGAGAGGCGAACTAGCGGGAGCCTACAATGAGCAGTTCTTC.

This clone appeared once. This sample also contains other DNA sequences that code for the same CDR3. The chain links TRBV7-3 to TRBJ2-1; 11 bases line up with TRBD2. The CDR3 length is 15 residues. CDR1 SGHTA and CDR2 FQGTGA come from the germline V gene. Germline trimming cut 4 bases from V and 4 bases from J; bases unmatched to any gene: 3. As DNA, the CDR3 is TGTGCCAGCAGCTCGGGACTAGCGGTATACAATGAGCAGTTCTTC. This encodes CASSSGLAVYNEQFF.

This chain uses TRBV9 with TRBJ1-2, with 7 bases aligning to TRBD1. The V gene's germline CDR1 is SGDLS and CDR2 YYNGEE. The V and J ends lost 3 bases and 3 bases, in that order; junction bases with no gene match: 8. The CDR3 covers 15 residues. The CDR3 DNA follows: TGTGCCAGCAGCGGCTGGGGACAGAGTTACTATGGCTACACCTTC. This translates into CASSGWGQSYYGYTF.

The chain employs TRBV30 and TRBJ2-2; D possibly corresponds to TRBD2 (6 bases). V lost 3 bases and J 3 bases, leaving 14 bases between the germline ends. The CDR3 spans 15 residues. Germline V gene sequence: CDR1 GTSNPN, CDR2 SVGIG (reference sequence). The CDR3 reads CAWRSGGVYTGELFF. The CDR3 nucleotides read TGTGCCTGGAGATCCGGCGGGGTTTACACCGGGGAGCTGTTTTTT.

The chain carries TRBV2 and TRBJ2-7; 10 nucleotides agree with TRBD2. CDR1 and CDR2 from the germline V gene are SNHLY and FYNNEI. Trimming at V came to 8 bases and at J to 7 bases, leaving 14 bases not matched to a gene. This CDR3 contains 15 residues. The CDR3 DNA reads TGTGCCAGCCGAGTAGACAGCGGGGGGGCTGGTGAGCAGTACTTC. Translation: CASRVDSGGAGEQYF.

The CDR3 here is CASSILTGSGELFF. In DNA, the CDR3 is TGTGCCAGCAGCATCCTTACCGGTTCCGGGGAGCTGTTTTTT. The rearrangement uses TRBV9 and TRBJ2-2; D gene ambiguous. Germline CDR1 reads SGDLS; CDR2 reads YYNGEE. This CDR3 is built from 14 residues. Trimming stripped 4 bases from V and 6 bases from J, with 13 bases between.

This clone is labeled medium-sized. V usage is TRBV4-1 and J usage is TRBJ1-2; D gene uncertain. The CDR3 has 12 amino acids. The germline CDR1 and CDR2 sequences are MGHRA and YSYEKL. Trimming pared 0 bases from V and 8 bases from J, leaving 7 bases between. The CDR3 loop is CASSQDGEGYTF. For the CDR3, the DNA is TGCGCCAGCAGCCAAGATGGTGAGGGCTACACCTTC.

The J gene is TRBJ2-2, the V gene TRBV21-1; the table names TRBD2, a call not compared with the DNA. TRBV21-1 is a recognized pseudogene. This CDR3 has 17 residues. The CDR3 sequence: CASSNPGGRENTGELFF. In nucleotides, the CDR3 is TGTGCCAGCAGCAACCCGGGAGGGAGGGAGAACACCGGGGAGCTGTTTTTT.

The rearrangement links TRBV7-2 to TRBJ2-1; 14 positions agree with TRBD2. J was trimmed by 0 bases and V by 3 bases; bases with no gene match: 4. Germline V gives CDR1 SGHTA, CDR2 FQGNSA. The length of the CDR3 is 18 residues. In DNA form, the CDR3 reads TGTGCCAGCAGCTTGGGACTAGCGGGGGTAAGCTCCTACAATGAGCAGTTCTTC. Residues: CASSLGLAGVSSYNEQFF.

The chain couples TRBV20-1 to TRBJ2-2; no clear D. CDR1 and CDR2 from the germline V gene are DFQATT and SNEGSKA (reference sequence). The CDR3 sequence is 11 residues long. Trimming took off 7 bases at V and 1 base at J, with 4 bases between the two ends. The CDR3 reads CSVGNTGELFF. The DNA for the CDR3 is TGCAGTGTCGGGAACACCGGGGAGCTGTTTTTT.

The chain combines TRBV3-1 (or the pseudogene TRBV3-2) with TRBJ2-2, with 8 bases lining up with TRBD2. Trimming took 1 base from V and 1 from J; bases not matched to a gene: 2. The CDR3 runs 16 residues. Germline-derived CDR1 and CDR2 are LGHDT and YNNKEL (reference sequence). The CDR3 is CASSQARGGNTGELFF. The CDR3, as DNA: TGTGCCAGCAGCCAAGCTCGGGGGGGGAACACCGGGGAGCTGTTTTTT.

V usage is TRBV7-3 and J usage is TRBJ1-1; no definite D call. Germline assignment: CDR1 SGHTA and CDR2 FQGTGA. V gave up 5 bases and J gave up 6 bases, with 19 bases separating them. The CDR3 has 15 residues. The CDR3 coding sequence is TGTGCCAGCAGCCCCCAGCGAACGTCAAGGTCTGAAGCTTTCTTT. It is translated as CASSPQRTSRSEAFF.

This chain links TRBV7-2 with TRBJ1-3; unclear D gene. V was cut by 1 base and J by 7 bases, with 14 bases left in between. Germline loops: CDR1 SGHTA, CDR2 FQGNSA. The CDR3 is made up of 15 amino acids. This CDR3 reads CASSLEDGNGNTIYF. In DNA, the CDR3 is TGTGCCAGCAGCTTAGAAGACGGTAACGGGAACACCATATATTTT.

This sequence joins TRBV4-1 and TRBJ2-2; TRBD2 might be the D (6 bases). Germline CDR1 and CDR2: MGHRA and YSYEKL. Trimming cost V 0 bases and J 3 bases, with 14 bases left between them. The length of the CDR3 is 17 residues. Here the CDR3 reads CASSQDRTGLDTGELFF. CDR3 DNA: TGCGCCAGCAGCCAAGATCGGACGGGACTGGACACCGGGGAGCTGTTTTTT.

This clone was counted once. The rearrangement links TRBV18 to TRBJ1-2; D is perhaps TRBD1 (6 bases). With 2 bases removed from V and 8 bases from J, the gap between germline ends came to 18 bases. The length of the CDR3 is 15 residues. The germline gives CDR1 KGHSH, CDR2 LQKENI. The DNA for the CDR3 is TGTGCCAGCTCACCAGGCCTAAAGGGGGAAGAAGGCTACACCTTC. It codes for CASSPGLKGEEGYTF. The whole variable domain, filled in from reference TRBV18 and TRBJ1-2, reads NAGVMQNPRHLVRRRGQEARLRCSPMKGHSHVYWYRQLPEEGLKFMVYLQKENIIDESGMPKERFSAEFPKEGPSILRIQQVVRGDSAAYFCASSPGLKGEEGYTFGSGTRLTVV.

The chain uses TRBV19 and TRBJ2-3, with D possibly being TRBD2 (5 bases). V shed 4 bases and J shed 2 bases, with 10 bases lying between them. From germline, CDR1 is LNHDA and CDR2 SQIVND (reference sequence). The length of the CDR3 is 14 residues. DNA of the CDR3: TGTGCCAGTAGTAAAGGAGGACTCACAGATACGCAGTATTTT. It codes for CASSKGGLTDTQYF.

In this sample, this clone turned up once. The chain links TRBV30 to TRBJ2-7; D uncertain. Trimming stripped 2 bases from V and 0 bases from J, with 5 bases between. The CDR3 covers 12 residues. Germline V gene lookup returns CDR1 GTSNPN and CDR2 SVGIG (reference sequence). The CDR3 sequence is CAWSLSSYEQYF. The CDR3 DNA sequence: TGTGCCTGGAGTCTGAGCTCCTACGAGCAGTACTTC.